This T cell receptor (beta chain) was captured in a study of blood T cell repertoires in COVID-19. Study context: From the United States, Italy and Spain came samples of acute and convalescent COVID-19. PBMCs, B-cell-depleted T cells, or T cells were the source of the cDNA or gDNA that made up the material.

As originally analysed: Reference gene primer amplification gave nucleated cell count estimates. Repertoires were generated with immunoSEQ multiplex PCR, while TCRdb's copy carries only in-frame clones and drops some. D and trimming were read from the DNA, whereas the V and J calls and clone size are those reported in that table. The sample records under 200,000 clones, roughly nine tenths being singletons. The V and J ends lost 4 bases and 0 bases respectively, with 10 bases between them. Looked up from germline, CDR1 is SGHRS and CDR2 is YFSETQ. The CDR3 is made up of 15 amino acids. This TCR was sampled from a man in his sixties with active or convalescent COVID-19. The chain uses TRBV5-1 and TRBJ1-4; D gene ambiguous. Source material: peripheral blood. The chain's CDR3 is CASSRGSATNEKLFF. In DNA, the CDR3 is TGCGCCAGCAGCCGAGGTAGCGCAACTAATGAAAAACTGTTTTTT.